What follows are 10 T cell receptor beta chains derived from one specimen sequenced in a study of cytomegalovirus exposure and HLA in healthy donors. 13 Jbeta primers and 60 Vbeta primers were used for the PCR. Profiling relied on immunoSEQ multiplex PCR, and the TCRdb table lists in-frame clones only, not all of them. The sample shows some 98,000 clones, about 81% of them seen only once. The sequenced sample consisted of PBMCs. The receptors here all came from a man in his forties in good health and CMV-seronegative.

The CDR3 protein is CASSLDLGDPYNEQFF. The CDR3 DNA reads TGTGCCAGCAGCTTGGATTTGGGAGACCCCTACAATGAGCAGTTCTTC. The chain recombines TRBV5-6 with TRBJ2-1; perhaps TRBD2 as D (5 bases). The germline gives CDR1 SGHDT, CDR2 YYEEEE. The CDR3 covers 16 residues. Trimming stripped 0 bases from V and 2 bases from J, with 12 bases between.

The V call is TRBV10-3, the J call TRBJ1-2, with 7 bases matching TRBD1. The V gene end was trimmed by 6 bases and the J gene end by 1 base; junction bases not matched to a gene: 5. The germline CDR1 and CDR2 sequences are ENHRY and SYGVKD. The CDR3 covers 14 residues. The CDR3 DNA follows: TGTGCCATCAGCGGGACAGATTTTAACTATGGCTACACCTTC. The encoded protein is CAISGTDFNYGYTF.

CDR3 sequence (DNA): TGCGCCAGCAGCTCCAGACTAGCGGGGGCGTTTGAAGAGACCCAGTACTTC. Its translation: CASSSRLAGAFEETQYF. This chain links TRBV5-1 with TRBJ2-5, with 12 bases fitting TRBD2. The V segment lost 3 bases and the J segment 3 bases; nucleotides outside the gene matches: 9. The germline V gene encodes CDR1 SGHRS and CDR2 YFSETQ. There are 17 residues in the CDR3.

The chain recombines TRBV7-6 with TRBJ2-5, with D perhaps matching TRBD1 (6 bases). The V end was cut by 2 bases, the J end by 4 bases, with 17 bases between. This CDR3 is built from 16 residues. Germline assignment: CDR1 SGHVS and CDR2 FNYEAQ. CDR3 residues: CASSLYGRGDRETQYF. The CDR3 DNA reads TGTGCCAGCAGCTTATACGGCAGGGGTGATAGAGAGACCCAGTACTTC. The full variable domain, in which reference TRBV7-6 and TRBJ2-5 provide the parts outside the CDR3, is GAGVSQSPRYKVTKRGQDVALRCDPISGHVSLYWYRQALGQGPEFLTYFNYEAQQDKSGLPNDRFSAERPEGSISTLTIQRTEQRDSAMYRCASSLYGRGDRETQYFGPGTRLLVL.

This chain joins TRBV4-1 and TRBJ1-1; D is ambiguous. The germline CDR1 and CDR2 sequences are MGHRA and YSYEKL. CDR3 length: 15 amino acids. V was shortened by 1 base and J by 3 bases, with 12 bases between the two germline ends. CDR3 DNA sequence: TGCGCCAGCAGCCAAGGGTGGAGGCGAGACACTGAAGCTTTCTTT. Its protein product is CASSQGWRRDTEAFF.

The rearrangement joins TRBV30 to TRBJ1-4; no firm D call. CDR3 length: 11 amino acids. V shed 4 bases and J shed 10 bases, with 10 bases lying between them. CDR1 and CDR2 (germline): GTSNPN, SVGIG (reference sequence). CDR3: CAWTGKGKLFF. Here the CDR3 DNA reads TGTGCCTGGACCGGGAAGGGAAAACTGTTTTTT.

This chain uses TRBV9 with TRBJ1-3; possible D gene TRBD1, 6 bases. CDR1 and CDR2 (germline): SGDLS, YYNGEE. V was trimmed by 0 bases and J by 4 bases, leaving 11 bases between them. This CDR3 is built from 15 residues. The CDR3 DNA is TGTGCCAGCAGCGTAGGGACAGTGGGAGGAAACACCATATATTTT. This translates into CASSVGTVGGNTIYF.

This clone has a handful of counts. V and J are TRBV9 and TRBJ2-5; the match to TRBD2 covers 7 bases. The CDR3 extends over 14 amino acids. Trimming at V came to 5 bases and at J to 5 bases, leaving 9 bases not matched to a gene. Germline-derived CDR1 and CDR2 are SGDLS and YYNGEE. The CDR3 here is CASSPAGAGETQYF. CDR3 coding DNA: TGTGCCAGCAGTCCCGCGGGAGCCGGTGAGACCCAGTACTTC. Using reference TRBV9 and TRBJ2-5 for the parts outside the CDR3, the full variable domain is DSGVTQTPKHLITATGQRVTLRCSPRSGDLSVYWYQQSLDQGLQFLIQYYNGEERAKGNILERFSAQQFPDLHSELNLSSLELGDSALYFCASSPAGAGETQYFGPGTRLLVL.

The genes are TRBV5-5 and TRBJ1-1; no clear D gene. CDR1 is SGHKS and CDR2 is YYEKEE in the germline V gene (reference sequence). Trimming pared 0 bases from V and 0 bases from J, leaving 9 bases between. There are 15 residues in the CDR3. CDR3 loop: CASSLGGIMNTEAFF. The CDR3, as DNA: TGTGCCAGCAGCTTGGGAGGGATCATGAACACTGAAGCTTTCTTT.

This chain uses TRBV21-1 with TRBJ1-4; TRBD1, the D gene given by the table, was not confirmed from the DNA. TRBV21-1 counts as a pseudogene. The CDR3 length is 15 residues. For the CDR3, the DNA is TGTGCCAGCAGACTAGACAGGGTTTCGGTGGAAAAACTGTTTTTT. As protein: CASRLDRVSVEKLFF.